This T cell receptor (beta chain) comes out of a study of T cell clonality in common variable immunodeficiency (dated by TCRdb to the mid-2010s). What the work shows at the level of the full study, not this receptor alone: Increased TCRbeta clonality was found in CVID subjects compared with healthy controls (t-test p = 0.018), with the increase being most characteristic of about a third of subjects. Fewer TCRbeta clones were shared among CVID subjects than among healthy controls (p < 0.0001). According to the authors, finding the cause of the higher clonality in CVID would require sequencing the repertoires of T cell subpopulations. CVID TCRbeta sequences reportedly showed fewer deletions and N-nucleotide insertions and lacked highly modified clones with 13 or more V deletions. Even though DNA input was equal, the average per sample came to 82,000 or so unique sequences for controls compared with some 29,000 for CVID samples. Differences among patients in the CVID cohort limited the correlations between repertoire features and clinical complications.

The CDR3 measures 12 amino acids from cysteine to phenylalanine. Sequencing covers 27 bases of the CDR3, shown here with the frame starting at base 1. The germline V gene encodes CDR1 SNHLY and CDR2 FYNNEI. V gives up 6 bases and J gives up 3 bases, and the segment between their germline ends measures 6 bases. Equivalent amounts of genomic DNA from CVID and control samples were used as sequencing input. For every sample, a 60 bp segment covering the rearranged TCRbeta CDR3 region was amplified and then sequenced. TCRbeta amplification used the immunoSEQ assay, a bias-corrected multiplex PCR with high-throughput sequencing. Concerning the study's data processing: Each unique nucleotide sequence was treated as a clone and annotated with V, D and J genes, copy number and frequency. Sequences were labeled productive if in frame, and non-productive if out of frame or containing stop codons. As previously described, clonality was computed from Shannon's entropy. The predicted amino acid sequences of productive clones were used to derive the mean CDR3 Kyte-Doolittle hydropathy. Hierarchical clustering of scaled V gene usage was performed with the R hclust function using Manhattan distance and complete linkage. To assess clone sharing by CDR3 amino acid sequence, 12 repertoires per group were resampled over 100 rounds. The repertoires were screened for 55 to 75 published EBV-specific TCRbeta sequences and some 230 published CMV-specific TCRbeta sequences. After two CVID samples that produced fewer than 10,000 sequences were dropped from the analysis, around 40 CVID repertoires remained. TCRdb holds this immuneACCESS table with in-frame rearrangements only. Some clones are missing; in checked studies, unresolved V genes explain under half, and the rest has no known cause. The DNA was the basis for D and trimming; V, J and clone size are from that table. This sample is represented by more than 25,000 clones, with no singletons among them. 4% of the sample is in the top ten clones.

This clone is medium-sized (0.01 to 0.1%) in its sample. Its antigen has not been determined. The CDR3 is cut off 3 residues early in the read; its end comes from the germline J gene. Standard criteria were used to diagnose CVID, namely serum IgG, IgA and/or IgM reduced below the normal range together with specific antibody deficiency. There were 40 to 45 subjects in the CVID group (roughly 30 male and roughly 15 female), ranging in age from about 8 to 70 years, with a mean age of 40. Most of the CVID patients and most of the healthy controls were of Caucasian heritage. Replacement immunoglobulin therapy had been administered to all CVID subjects for at least one year at the time of study participation. No CVID subject was ill or taking immunomodulatory or immunosuppressive medication when blood was collected. Heparinized peripheral whole blood samples of roughly 5 to 8 ml were obtained from each donor. Genomic DNA from adults with common variable immune deficiency (CVID) and from healthy adult controls was the source for sequencing TCRbeta CDR3 repertoires. Diluted blood was density-centrifuged over Hypaque 1077 or Ficoll-Paque to isolate peripheral blood mononuclear cells. Unsorted mononuclear cells served as the source of genomic DNA, which was extracted either by Qiagen column purification or by a centrifugation-based method.

The sequence derives from a human donor with common variable immunodeficiency. The sequenced sample consisted of peripheral blood mononuclear cells. The chain employs TRBV2 and TRBJ1-5, with the identity of the D gene unclear. CDR3 DNA, as far as it was read: TGTGCCAGCAGCGGTTTCAATCAGCCC. Translated, it gives CASSGFNQP. The whole CDR3 sequence reads CASSGFNQPQHF.